This T cell receptor (beta chain) stems from a study of blood T cell repertoires in COVID-19. On the study more broadly: T cells, B-cell-depleted T cells, or PBMCs supplied cDNA or gDNA.

CDR1 and CDR2 from the germline V gene are LGHDT and YNNKEL (reference sequence). V was clipped by 4 bases and J by 4 bases, with 14 bases between them. This CDR3 contains 15 residues. In the original analysis: How many nucleated cells were present was estimated from reference gene primer amplification. The data were produced by immunoSEQ multiplex PCR, yet TCRdb's version contains in-frame clones alone and is incomplete. V, J and clone size are those of that table, while D and trimming were read from the DNA. The table records roughly 150,000 clones, about 89% of them present only once. Sequencing was done on a sample of peripheral blood. The chain carries TRBV3-1 (or the pseudogene TRBV3-2) and TRBJ2-1; D possibly corresponds to TRBD1 (6 bases). This receptor was obtained from an elderly man with acute or convalescent COVID-19. CDR3 nucleotides: TGTGCCAGCAGCCCGGGACACGCAGGATACAATGAGCAGTTCTTC. Protein product: CASSPGHAGYNEQFF.